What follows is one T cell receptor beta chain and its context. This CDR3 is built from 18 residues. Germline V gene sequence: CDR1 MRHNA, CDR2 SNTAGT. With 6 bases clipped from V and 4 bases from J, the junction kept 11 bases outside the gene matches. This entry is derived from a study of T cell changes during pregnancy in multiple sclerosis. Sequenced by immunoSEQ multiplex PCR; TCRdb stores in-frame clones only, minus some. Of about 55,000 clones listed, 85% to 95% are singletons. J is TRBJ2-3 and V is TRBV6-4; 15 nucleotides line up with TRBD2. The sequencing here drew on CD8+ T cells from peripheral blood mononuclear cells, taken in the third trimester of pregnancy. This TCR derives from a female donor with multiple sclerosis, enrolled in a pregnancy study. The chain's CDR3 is CASSGLAGGPMGSDTQYF. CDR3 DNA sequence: TGTGCCAGCAGCGGACTAGCGGGAGGGCCGATGGGGTCAGATACGCAGTATTTT.